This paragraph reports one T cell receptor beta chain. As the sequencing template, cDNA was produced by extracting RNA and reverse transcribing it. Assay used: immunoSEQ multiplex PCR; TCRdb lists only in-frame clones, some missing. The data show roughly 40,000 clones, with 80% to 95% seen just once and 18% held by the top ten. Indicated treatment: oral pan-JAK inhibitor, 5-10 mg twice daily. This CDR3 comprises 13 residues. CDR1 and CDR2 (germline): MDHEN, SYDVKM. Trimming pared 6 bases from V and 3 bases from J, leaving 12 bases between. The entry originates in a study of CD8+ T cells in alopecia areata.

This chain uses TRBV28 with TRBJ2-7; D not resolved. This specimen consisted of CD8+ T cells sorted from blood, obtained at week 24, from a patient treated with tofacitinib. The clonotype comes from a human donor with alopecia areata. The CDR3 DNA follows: TGTGCCAGCAGCTCCGGCCGGATCTACGAGCAGTACTTC. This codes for CASSSGRIYEQYF.